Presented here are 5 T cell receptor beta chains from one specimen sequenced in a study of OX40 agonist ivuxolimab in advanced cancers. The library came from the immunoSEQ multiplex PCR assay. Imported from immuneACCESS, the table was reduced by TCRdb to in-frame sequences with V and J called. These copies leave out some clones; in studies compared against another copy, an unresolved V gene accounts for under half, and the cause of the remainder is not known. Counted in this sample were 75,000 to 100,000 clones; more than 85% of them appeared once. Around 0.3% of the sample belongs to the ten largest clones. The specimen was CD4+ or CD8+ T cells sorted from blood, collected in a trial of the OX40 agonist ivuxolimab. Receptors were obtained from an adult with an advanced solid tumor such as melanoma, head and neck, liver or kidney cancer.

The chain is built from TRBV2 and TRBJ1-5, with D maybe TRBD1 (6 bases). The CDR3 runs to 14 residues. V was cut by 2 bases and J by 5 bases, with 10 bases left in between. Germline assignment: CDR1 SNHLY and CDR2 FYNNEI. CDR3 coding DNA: TGTGCCAGCAGTGAACGGGGGGCCTATCAGCCCCAGCATTTT. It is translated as CASSERGAYQPQHF. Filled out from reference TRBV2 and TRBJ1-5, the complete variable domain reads EPEVTQTPSHQVTQMGQEVILRCVPISNHLYFYWYRQILGQKVEFLVSFYNNEISEKSEIFDDQFSVERPDGSNFTLKIRSTKLEDSAMYFCASSERGAYQPQHFGDGTRLSIL.

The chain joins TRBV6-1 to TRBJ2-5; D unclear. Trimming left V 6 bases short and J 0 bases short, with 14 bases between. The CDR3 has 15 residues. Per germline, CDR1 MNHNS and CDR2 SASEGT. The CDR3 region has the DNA TGTGCCAGCAGATCCTATGTGGGGAACCAAGAGACCCAGTACTTC. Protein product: CASRSYVGNQETQYF.

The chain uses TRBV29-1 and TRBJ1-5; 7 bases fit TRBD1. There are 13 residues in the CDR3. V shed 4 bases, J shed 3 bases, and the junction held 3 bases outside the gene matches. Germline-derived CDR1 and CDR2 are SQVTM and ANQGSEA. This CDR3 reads CSVGTGVNQPQHF. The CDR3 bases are TGCAGCGTTGGTACAGGGGTCAATCAGCCCCAGCATTTT.

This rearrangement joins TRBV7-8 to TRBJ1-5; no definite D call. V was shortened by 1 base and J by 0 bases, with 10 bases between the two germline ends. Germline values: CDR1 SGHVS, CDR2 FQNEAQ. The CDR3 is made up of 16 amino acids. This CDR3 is CASSLVAGYSNQPQHF. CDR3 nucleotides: TGTGCCAGCAGCTTAGTAGCGGGATATAGCAATCAGCCCCAGCATTTT.

The CDR3 protein is CASSLTRLQPQHF. The CDR3 nucleotides are TGTGCCAGCAGCTTAACCAGACTACAGCCCCAGCATTTT. This chain connects TRBV27 to TRBJ1-5; D is undetermined. Germline-derived CDR1 and CDR2 are MNHEY and SMNVEV (reference sequence). Between the trimmed V and J ends, which lost 6 bases and 7 bases, there was a span of 13 bases. The CDR3 has 13 residues.